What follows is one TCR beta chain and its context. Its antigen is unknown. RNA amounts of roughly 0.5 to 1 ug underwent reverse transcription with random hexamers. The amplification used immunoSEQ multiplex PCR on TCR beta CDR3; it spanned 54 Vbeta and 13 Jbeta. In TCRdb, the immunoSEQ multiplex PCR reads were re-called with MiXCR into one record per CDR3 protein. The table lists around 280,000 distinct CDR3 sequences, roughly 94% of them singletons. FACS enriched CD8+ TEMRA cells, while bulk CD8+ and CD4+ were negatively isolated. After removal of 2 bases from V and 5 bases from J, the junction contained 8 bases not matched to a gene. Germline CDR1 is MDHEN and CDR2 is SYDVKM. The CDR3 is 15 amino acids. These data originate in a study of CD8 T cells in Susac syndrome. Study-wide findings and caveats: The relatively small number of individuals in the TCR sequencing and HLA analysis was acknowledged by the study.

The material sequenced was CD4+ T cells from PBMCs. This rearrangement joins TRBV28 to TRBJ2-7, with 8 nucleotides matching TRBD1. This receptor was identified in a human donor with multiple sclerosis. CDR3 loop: CASSLGGAGGDEQYF. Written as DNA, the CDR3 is TGTGCCAGCAGTTTAGGTGGCGCAGGGGGCGACGAGCAGTACTTC.